One sample yielded the 23 T cell receptor beta chains listed below, sequenced in a study of T cell responses to AZD1222 COVID-19 vaccine. The repertoire was sequenced with immunoSEQ multiplex PCR; TCRdb's copy has only in-frame clones and lacks some. The table shows 100,000 to 150,000 clones, with around 87% occurring only once. This sample comprised peripheral blood, obtained on day 0 of AZD1222 vaccination. The receptors derive from an adult in good health.

Regarding this clone: The sample holds other DNA sequences that translate to the same CDR3. This chain uses TRBV28 with TRBJ2-1; D not certain. V was pared by 3 bases and J by 3 bases, with 3 bases between. Per germline, CDR1 MDHEN and CDR2 SYDVKM. The CDR3 is 12 residues long. For the CDR3, the DNA is TGTGCCAGCAGTTTGAGCTACAATGAGCAGTTCTTC. Translating it yields CASSLSYNEQFF.

This clone showed up just once. This rearrangement joins TRBV2 to TRBJ2-7, with TRBD1 matching over 9 bases. J gave up 5 bases and V 3 bases, and 5 bases lay outside the gene matches. CDR3 size: 14 residues. CDR1 SNHLY and CDR2 FYNNEI come from the germline V gene. The CDR3 DNA is TGTGCCAGCAGTGATAAACAGGGGGCCAACGAGCAGTACTTC. As protein: CASSDKQGANEQYF.

The chain has TRBV7-2 and TRBJ1-1; D might be TRBD1 (5 bases). The V and J ends lost 6 bases and 4 bases respectively, with 9 bases between them. The CDR3 contains 12 residues. Germline V gene data show CDR1 as SGHTA and CDR2 as FQGNSA. The CDR3 here is CASSRDPTEAFF. Here the CDR3 DNA reads TGTGCCAGCAGTAGGGACCCCACTGAAGCTTTCTTT. The whole variable domain, filled in from reference TRBV7-2 and TRBJ1-1, reads GAGVSQSPSNKVTEKGKDVELRCDPISGHTALYWYRQSLGQGLEFLIYFQGNSAPDKSGLPSDRFSAERTGGSVSTLTIQRTQQEDSAVYLCASSRDPTEAFFGQGTRLTVV.

The V call is TRBV10-1, the J call TRBJ2-7, with TRBD2 as a possible D gene (5 bases). V dropped 2 bases and J dropped 0 bases, with 11 bases sitting between them. The CDR3 is made up of 15 amino acids. The V gene's germline CDR1 is WNHNN and CDR2 SYGVQD (reference sequence). The CDR3 spells CASSESAGSSYEQYF. The DNA for the CDR3 is TGCGCCAGCAGTGAGAGTGCGGGTAGCTCCTACGAGCAGTACTTC.

This clone appeared once. This rearrangement joins TRBV10-3 to TRBJ2-2; 10 nucleotides line up with TRBD2. The ends lost 0 bases at V and 6 bases at J; junction bases unmatched: 1. CDR1 is ENHRY, CDR2 SYGVKD, per germline. The CDR3 is 15 residues long. The CDR3 region has the DNA TGTGCCATCAGTGAGTCGGGACTAGCGTCCGGGGAGCTGTTTTTT. Translation gives CAISESGLASGELFF.

The CDR3 protein is CASSWREGRSTEAFF. The CDR3 DNA follows: TGCGCCAGCAGCTGGCGGGAAGGAAGGAGCACTGAAGCTTTCTTT. The chain recombines TRBV5-1 with TRBJ1-1; D is undetermined. The CDR3 length is 15 residues. V lost 3 bases and J lost 4, with 16 bases in between. CDR1 and CDR2 from the germline V gene are SGHRS and YFSETQ.

This chain connects TRBV9 to TRBJ2-7; the D call may be TRBD1 or TRBD2 (6 bases each). Trimming left V 5 bases short and J 6 bases short, with 24 bases between. The CDR3 contains 16 residues. Germline-derived CDR1 and CDR2 are SGDLS and YYNGEE. As DNA, the CDR3 is TGTGCCAGCAGTTCCTGGGCGGGGACAATGCTCTCCGAGCAGTACTTC. Translated: CASSSWAGTMLSEQYF.

CDR3 nucleotide sequence: TGCGCCAGCACCGATATAACAGGGGGTGACGATACGCAGTATTTT. The encoded protein is CASTDITGGDDTQYF. The chain carries TRBV5-1 and TRBJ2-3, with 8 bases lining up with TRBD1. CDR3 size: 15 residues. CDR1 and CDR2 from the germline V gene are SGHRS and YFSETQ. With 6 bases clipped from V and 6 bases from J, the junction kept 12 bases outside the gene matches.

The table lists this clone with a count of one. The rearrangement links TRBV29-1 to TRBJ2-2, with D possibly being TRBD2 (5 bases). Between the trimmed V and J ends, which lost 6 bases and 6 bases, there was a span of 17 bases. The CDR3 is made up of 14 amino acids. CDR1 is SQVTM and CDR2 is ANQGSEA in the germline V gene. In DNA, the CDR3 is TGCAGCGTCCAACAGCCCGGGAAGCCCGGGGAGCTGTTTTTT. This codes for CSVQQPGKPGELFF.

V is TRBV7-6 and J is TRBJ2-1, with 8 bases aligning to TRBD1. CDR3 length: 17 amino acids. The V gene's germline CDR1 is SGHVS and CDR2 FNYEAQ. V lost 3 bases to trimming and J lost 7 bases; unmatched junction nucleotides: 14. The CDR3 nucleotides read TGTGCCAGCAGCTTCATCCCCCCGGACAGGGCTTATAATGAGCAGTTCTTC. Amino acids: CASSFIPPDRAYNEQFF.

The chain combines TRBV5-5 with TRBJ2-5; D is unresolved. CDR3 length: 15 residues. Trimming removed 2 bases from V and 5 bases from J, with 16 bases in between. Germline lookup yields CDR1 SGHKS and CDR2 YYEKEE (reference sequence). The CDR3 loop is CASSFEHTVWETQYF. CDR3 bases: TGTGCCAGCAGCTTTGAACACACCGTATGGGAGACCCAGTACTTC.

The V and J genes are TRBV30 and TRBJ2-6, with 7 positions matching TRBD1. The CDR3 sequence is 18 residues long. The V gene's germline CDR1 is GTSNPN and CDR2 SVGIG (reference sequence). V lost 2 bases and J lost 0; bases outside the gene matches: 10. The CDR3 reads CAWSPRTGPYSGANVLTF. CDR3 nucleotides: TGTGCCTGGAGTCCTCGGACAGGACCCTACTCTGGGGCCAACGTCCTGACTTTC.

The V and J genes are TRBV6-4 and TRBJ1-3, with D possibly matching TRBD1 (6 bases). This CDR3 spans 17 amino acids. The germline V gene has CDR1 MRHNA and CDR2 SNTAGT. V lost 7 bases, J lost 4 bases, and 23 bases lay in between. The CDR3 DNA is TGTGCCAGCACTCTTCCCGGAGGGGCAGGGGCCGGAAACACCATATATTTT. Translated, it gives CASTLPGGAGAGNTIYF.

The CDR3 bases are TGTGCCAGCAGCCCCGCAGGGGGCACCGGGGAGCTGTTTTTT. Its protein is CASSPAGGTGELFF. The chain links TRBV7-3 to TRBJ2-2; 7 nucleotides match TRBD1. Germline V gene data show CDR1 as SGHTA and CDR2 as FQGTGA. The trim removed 5 bases at V and 4 bases at J, leaving 4 bases unmatched. The CDR3 runs 14 residues.

The chain uses TRBV7-9 and TRBJ1-1; D is undetermined. The CDR3 totals 13 residues. Trimming removed 5 bases at V and 5 bases at J, with 12 bases between. CDR1 is SEHNR, CDR2 FQNEAQ, per germline (reference sequence). CDR3 amino acids: CASSPVVQTEAFF. CDR3 nucleotides: TGTGCCAGCAGCCCGGTAGTGCAGACTGAAGCTTTCTTT.

This chain links TRBV18 with TRBJ2-1; 11 nucleotides match TRBD2. The CDR3 is 20 amino acids. Germline CDR1 reads KGHSH; CDR2 reads LQKENI. V was pared by 0 bases and J by 2 bases, with 12 bases of the junction left unmatched. The CDR3 DNA reads as TGTGCCAGCTCACCACCGGTTGGGCTAGCGGGAGGACGAGCCTACAATGAGCAGTTCTTC. Amino acid sequence: CASSPPVGLAGGRAYNEQFF.

V is TRBV9 and J is TRBJ1-1; D is ambiguous. V gave up 4 bases and J gave up 0 bases, with 16 bases separating them. The CDR3 is 16 amino acids. Germline V gene sequence: CDR1 SGDLS, CDR2 YYNGEE. The CDR3 reads CASSPRQQRVNTEAFF. CDR3 coding DNA: TGTGCCAGCAGCCCCCGCCAACAGAGGGTGAACACTGAAGCTTTCTTT.

This clone was recorded only once. The chain has TRBV5-1 and TRBJ2-1, with 8 bases matching TRBD2. The germline gives CDR1 SGHRS, CDR2 YFSETQ. The ends lost 0 bases at V and 7 bases at J; junction bases unmatched: 6. The CDR3 runs 15 residues. Written as DNA, the CDR3 is TGCGCCAGCAGCTTGGATAGCGGGGCAAGGAATGAGCAGTTCTTC. Encoded protein: CASSLDSGARNEQFF.

This clone showed up just a few times. The J gene is TRBJ2-3, the V gene TRBV5-1; TRBD2 matches at 12 bases. Germline V CDR1 and CDR2: SGHRS, YFSETQ. The V gene end was trimmed by 0 bases and the J gene end by 6 bases; junction bases not matched to a gene: 11. This CDR3 spans 18 amino acids. The CDR3 nucleotides read TGCGCCAGCAGCTTGGCGTCTAGCGGGGGGGCCCTATCGGATACGCAGTATTTT. Its translation: CASSLASSGGALSDTQYF.

V and J are TRBV20-1 and TRBJ2-1; possible D gene TRBD2, 5 bases. Per the germline V gene, CDR1 is DFQATT and CDR2 is SNEGSKA (reference sequence). The CDR3 is 15 residues long. V lost 3 bases and J 0 bases, leaving 12 bases between the germline ends. The CDR3 spells CSASGGASSYNEQFF. DNA for the CDR3: TGCAGTGCTAGTGGAGGTGCCAGCTCCTACAATGAGCAGTTCTTC.

This CDR3 is CASSRLTGEGQPQHF. CDR3 DNA: TGTGCCAGTAGTAGACTTACAGGGGAAGGTCAGCCCCAGCATTTT. The chain employs TRBV19 and TRBJ1-5; 7 bases line up with TRBD1. Germline-derived CDR1 and CDR2 are LNHDA and SQIVND (reference sequence). There are 15 residues in the CDR3. Trimming took 4 bases from V and 6 from J; bases not matched to a gene: 9.

The chain links TRBV19 to TRBJ1-5, with a tentative D call TRBD1 (5 bases). From germline, CDR1 is LNHDA and CDR2 SQIVND (reference sequence). The CDR3 runs to 15 residues. Trimming left V 7 bases short and J 3 bases short, with 16 bases between. This CDR3 reads CASNDRDGLNQPQHF. The CDR3 DNA reads TGTGCCAGTAACGACCGGGACGGACTCAATCAGCCCCAGCATTTT.

V is TRBV28 and J is TRBJ1-1, with D uncertain. Deletions cut 6 bases from V and 5 bases from J, with 10 bases between. CDR1 is MDHEN and CDR2 is SYDVKM in the germline V gene. The CDR3 is made up of 12 amino acids. CDR3 region: CASRAEVTEAFF. CDR3 bases: TGTGCCAGCAGAGCAGAGGTAACTGAAGCTTTCTTT. Full variable domain (remainder filled in from reference TRBV28 and TRBJ1-1): DVKVTQSSRYLVKRTGEKVFLECVQDMDHENMFWYRQDPGLGLRLIYFSYDVKMKEKGDIPEGYSVSREKKERFSLILESASTNQTSMYLCASRAEVTEAFFGQGTRLTVV.